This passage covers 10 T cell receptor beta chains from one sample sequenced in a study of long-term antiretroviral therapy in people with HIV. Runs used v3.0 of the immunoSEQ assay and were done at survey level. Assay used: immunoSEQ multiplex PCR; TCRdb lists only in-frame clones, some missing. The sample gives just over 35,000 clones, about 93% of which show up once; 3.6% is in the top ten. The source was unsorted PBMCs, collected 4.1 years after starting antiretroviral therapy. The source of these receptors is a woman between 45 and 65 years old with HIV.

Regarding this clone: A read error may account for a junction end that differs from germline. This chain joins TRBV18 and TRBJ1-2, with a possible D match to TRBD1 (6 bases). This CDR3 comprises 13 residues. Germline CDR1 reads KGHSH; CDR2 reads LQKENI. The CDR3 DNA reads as TGTGCCAGCTCGGAACAGGGTAACTCTGGCTACACCTTC. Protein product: CASSEQGNSGYTF. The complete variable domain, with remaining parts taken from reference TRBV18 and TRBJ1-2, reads NAGVMQNPRHLVRRRGQEARLRCSPMKGHSHVYWYRQLPEEGLKFMVYLQKENIIDESGMPKERFSAEFPKEGPSILRIQQVVRGDSAAYFCASSEQGNSGYTFGSGTRLTVV.

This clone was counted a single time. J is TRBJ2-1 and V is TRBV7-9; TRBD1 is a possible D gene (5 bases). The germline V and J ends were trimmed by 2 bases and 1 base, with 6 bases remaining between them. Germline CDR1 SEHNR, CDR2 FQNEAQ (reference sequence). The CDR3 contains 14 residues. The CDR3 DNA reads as TGTGCCAGCAGCTTAACAGGATCCTACAATGAGCAGTTCTTC. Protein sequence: CASSLTGSYNEQFF.

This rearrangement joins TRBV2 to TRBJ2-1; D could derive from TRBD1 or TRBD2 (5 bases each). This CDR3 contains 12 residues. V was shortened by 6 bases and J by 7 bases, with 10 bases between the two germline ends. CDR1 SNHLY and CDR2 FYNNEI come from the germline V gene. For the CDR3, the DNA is TGTGCCAGCAGGGGGACGGGGAATGAGCAGTTCTTC. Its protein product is CASRGTGNEQFF. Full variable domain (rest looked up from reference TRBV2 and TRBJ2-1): EPEVTQTPSHQVTQMGQEVILRCVPISNHLYFYWYRQILGQKVEFLVSFYNNEISEKSEIFDDQFSVERPDGSNFTLKIRSTKLEDSAMYFCASRGTGNEQFFGPGTRLTVL.

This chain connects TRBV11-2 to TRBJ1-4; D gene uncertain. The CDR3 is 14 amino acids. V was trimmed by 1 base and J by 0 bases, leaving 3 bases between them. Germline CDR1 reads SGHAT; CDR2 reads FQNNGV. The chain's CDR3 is CASSLGATNEKLFF. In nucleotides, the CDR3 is TGTGCCAGCAGCTTAGGAGCAACTAATGAAAAACTGTTTTTT.

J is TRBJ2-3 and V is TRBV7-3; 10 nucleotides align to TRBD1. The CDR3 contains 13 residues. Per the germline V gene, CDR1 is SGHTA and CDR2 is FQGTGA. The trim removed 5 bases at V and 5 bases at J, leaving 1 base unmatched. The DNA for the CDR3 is TGTGCCAGCAGCCGGACAGGGGGAGATACGCAGTATTTT. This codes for CASSRTGGDTQYF.

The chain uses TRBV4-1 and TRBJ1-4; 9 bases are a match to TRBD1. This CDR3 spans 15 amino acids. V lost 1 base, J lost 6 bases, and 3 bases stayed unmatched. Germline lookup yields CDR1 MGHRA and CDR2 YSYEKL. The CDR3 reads CASSQVWDRDEKLFF. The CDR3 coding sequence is TGCGCCAGCAGCCAAGTCTGGGACAGGGATGAAAAACTGTTTTTT.

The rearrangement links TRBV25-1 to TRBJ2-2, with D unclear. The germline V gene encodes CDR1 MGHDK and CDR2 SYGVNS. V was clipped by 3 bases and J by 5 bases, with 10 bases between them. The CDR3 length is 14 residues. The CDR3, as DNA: TGTGCCAGCAGTGAGATGGCTGGGACCGGGGAGCTGTTTTTT. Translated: CASSEMAGTGELFF.

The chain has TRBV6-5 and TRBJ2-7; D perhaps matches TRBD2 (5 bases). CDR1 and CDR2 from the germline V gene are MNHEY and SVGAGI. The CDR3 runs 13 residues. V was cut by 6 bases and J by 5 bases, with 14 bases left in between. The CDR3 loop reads CASRPSGLNEQYF. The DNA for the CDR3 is TGTGCCAGCAGACCCAGCGGATTAAACGAGCAGTACTTC.

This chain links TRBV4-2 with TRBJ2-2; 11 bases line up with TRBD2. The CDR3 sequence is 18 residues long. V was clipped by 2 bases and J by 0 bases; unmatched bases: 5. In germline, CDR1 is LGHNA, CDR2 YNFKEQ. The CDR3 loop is CASSQQTSGGANTGELFF. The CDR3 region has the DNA TGTGCCAGCAGCCAACAAACTAGCGGGGGCGCGAACACCGGGGAGCTGTTTTTT.

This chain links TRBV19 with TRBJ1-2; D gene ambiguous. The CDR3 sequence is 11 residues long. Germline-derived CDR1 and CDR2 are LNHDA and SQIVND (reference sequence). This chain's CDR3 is CPLSLNYGYTF. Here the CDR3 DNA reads TGTCCCCTAAGCCTAAACTATGGCTACACCTTC.